This TCR beta chain was obtained from a study of T cell clusters in autoimmune cytopenias. Germline V CDR1 and CDR2: SGHDT, YYEEEE. This CDR3 has 18 amino acids. TRB rearrangements were amplified by touch-down multiplex PCR with mixed TRB-A/B primers. TCRdb re-called the multiplex PCR reads, yielding one record per CDR3 amino acid sequence without DNA. The table gives around 7,800 distinct CDR3 sequences; the top ten clones make up 25% to 35% of it. Each sample's input was around 250 ng genomic DNA, approximately 37,500 genome equivalents. Sequences were obtained from peripheral blood. The clonotype was recovered from a human donor with an autoimmune cytopenia or autoimmune hepatitis (not recorded which). The rearrangement links TRBV5-6 to TRBJ2-6; TCRdb designates TRBD1, a call that cannot be tested without DNA. CDR3 sequence reads: CASSLPGQFPSGANVLTF.